Many counts were recorded for the clone carrying this T cell receptor (beta chain). Its antigen is still unknown. TCRdb re-called the 5' RACE reads with MiXCR, one entry per CDR3 protein. The sample holds a few hundred thousand distinct CDR3 sequences, roughly an eighth seen once. The data were obtained in a study of identical twins. Study-wide results and caveats: The study found that models underestimated out-of-frame TCR alpha sharing in monozygotic twins. Alpha sequences out of frame and shared by twins had excess low generation probability.

This same sample was also part of a study on yellow fever vaccine responses in identical twins.

This TCR derives from a woman aged 18-29 years in good health. Material: CD4+ T cells sorted from blood.

CDR3 sequence (DNA): TGTGCCATCAGTGAGTCGAGAGTTACAGGGGGGAGGACCGGGGAGCTGTTTTTT. Protein: CAISESRVTGGRTGELFF. J is TRBJ2-2 and V is TRBV10-3; 8 bases match TRBD1. The germline V gene has CDR1 ENHRY and CDR2 SYGVKD. The CDR3 sequence is 18 residues long. J lost 5 bases, V lost 0 bases, and 11 bases had no gene match.